This T cell receptor beta chain originates from a study of blood T cell repertoires in COVID-19. Whole-study context: The United States, Italy and Spain were the sources of the acute and convalescent COVID-19 samples. Sample material is recorded as cDNA or gDNA derived from T cells, B-cell-depleted T cells, or PBMCs.

This clone came up once. Libraries were prepared by immunoSEQ multiplex PCR; TCRdb keeps only in-frame clonotypes and omits some of them. The data contain 110,000 to 150,000 clones, 79% of them singletons. Material for sequencing was peripheral blood. The receptor was derived from a man aged 50 to 60 with active or convalescent COVID-19.

CDR3 sequence reads: CASSQDRGSGELFF. Written as DNA, the CDR3 is TGTGCCAGCAGCCAGGACAGGGGGTCCGGGGAGCTGTTTTTT. The chain joins TRBV7-3 to TRBJ2-2, with TRBD1 identical over 10 bases. CDR1 is SGHTA and CDR2 is FQGTGA in the germline V gene. The CDR3 has 14 residues. V trimming: 5 bases; J trimming: 6 bases; junction bases outside the gene matches: 3.